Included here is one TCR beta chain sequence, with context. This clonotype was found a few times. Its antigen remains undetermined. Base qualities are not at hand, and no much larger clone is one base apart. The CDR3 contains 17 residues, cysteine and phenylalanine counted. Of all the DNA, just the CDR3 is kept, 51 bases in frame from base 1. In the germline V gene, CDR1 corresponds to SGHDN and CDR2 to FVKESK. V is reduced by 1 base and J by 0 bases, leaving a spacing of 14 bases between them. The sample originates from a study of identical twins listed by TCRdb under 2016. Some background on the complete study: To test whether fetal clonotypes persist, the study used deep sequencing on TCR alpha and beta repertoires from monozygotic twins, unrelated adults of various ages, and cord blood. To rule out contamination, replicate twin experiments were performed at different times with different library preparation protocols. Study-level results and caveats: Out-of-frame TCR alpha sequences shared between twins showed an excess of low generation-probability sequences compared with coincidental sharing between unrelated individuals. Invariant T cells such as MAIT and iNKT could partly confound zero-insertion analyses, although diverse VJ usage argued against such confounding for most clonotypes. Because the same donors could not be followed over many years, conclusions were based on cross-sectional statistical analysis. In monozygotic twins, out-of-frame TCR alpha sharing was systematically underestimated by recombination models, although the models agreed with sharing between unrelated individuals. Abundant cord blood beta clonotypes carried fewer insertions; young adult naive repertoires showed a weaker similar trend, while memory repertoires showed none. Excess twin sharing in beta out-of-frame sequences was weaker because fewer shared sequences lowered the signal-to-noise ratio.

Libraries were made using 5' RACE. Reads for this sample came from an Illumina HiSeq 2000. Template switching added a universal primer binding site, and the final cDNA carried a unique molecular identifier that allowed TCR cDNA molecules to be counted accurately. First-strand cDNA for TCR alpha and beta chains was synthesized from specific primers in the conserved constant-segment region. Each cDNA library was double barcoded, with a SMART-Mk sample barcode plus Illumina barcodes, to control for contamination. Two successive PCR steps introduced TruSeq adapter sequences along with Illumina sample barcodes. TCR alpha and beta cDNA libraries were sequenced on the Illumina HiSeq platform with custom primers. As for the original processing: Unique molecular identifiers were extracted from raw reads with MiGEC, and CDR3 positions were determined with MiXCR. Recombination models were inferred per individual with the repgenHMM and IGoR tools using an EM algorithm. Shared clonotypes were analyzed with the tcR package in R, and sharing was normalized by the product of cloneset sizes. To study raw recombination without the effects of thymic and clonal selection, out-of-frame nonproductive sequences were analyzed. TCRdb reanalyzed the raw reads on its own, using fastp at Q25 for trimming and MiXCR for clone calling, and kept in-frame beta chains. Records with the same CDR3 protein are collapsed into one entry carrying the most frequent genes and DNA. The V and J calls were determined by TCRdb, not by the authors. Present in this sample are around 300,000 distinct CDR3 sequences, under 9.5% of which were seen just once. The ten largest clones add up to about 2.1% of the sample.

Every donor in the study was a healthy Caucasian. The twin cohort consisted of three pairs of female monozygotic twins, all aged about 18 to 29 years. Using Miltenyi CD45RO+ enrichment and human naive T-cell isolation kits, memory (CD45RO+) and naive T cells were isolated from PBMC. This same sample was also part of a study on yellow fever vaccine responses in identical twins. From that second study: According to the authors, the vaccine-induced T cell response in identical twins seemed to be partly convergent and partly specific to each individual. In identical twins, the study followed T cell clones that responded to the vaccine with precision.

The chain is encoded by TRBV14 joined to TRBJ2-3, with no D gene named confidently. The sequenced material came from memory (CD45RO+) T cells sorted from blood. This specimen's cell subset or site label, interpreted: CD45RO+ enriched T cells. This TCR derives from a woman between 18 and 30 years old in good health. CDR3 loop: CASSQVRPRYSTDTQYF. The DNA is TGTGCCAGCAGCCAAGTAAGGCCGCGTTATAGCACAGATACGCAGTATTTT.